This T cell receptor beta chain was obtained from a study of T cell repertoires in urothelial bladder cancer. Study results and limitations: In carcinoma specimens, a single clone made up to about 15% of infiltrating lymphocytes. Median infiltrating lymphocyte percentage was about 2% in carcinoma specimens.

Looked up from germline, CDR1 is KGHSH and CDR2 is LQKENI. CDR3 length: 15 amino acids. J was trimmed by 5 bases and V by 8 bases; bases with no gene match: 13. Some clones are missing from TCRdb's copy, which holds only in-frame ones; the method was immunoSEQ multiplex PCR. The table lists under 13,000 clones, under 70% of them singletons. Notes on this clone: Antigen specificity is unknown.

Source material: tumor-infiltrating cells from bladder cancer. This clonotype was obtained from a human donor with a benign inflammatory bladder lesion. This chain links TRBV18 with TRBJ2-7; TRBD1 matches 9 bases. The CDR3 protein is CASPRDRVDWNEQYF. CDR3 coding DNA: TGTGCCAGCCCCCGGGACAGGGTTGATTGGAACGAGCAGTACTTC.